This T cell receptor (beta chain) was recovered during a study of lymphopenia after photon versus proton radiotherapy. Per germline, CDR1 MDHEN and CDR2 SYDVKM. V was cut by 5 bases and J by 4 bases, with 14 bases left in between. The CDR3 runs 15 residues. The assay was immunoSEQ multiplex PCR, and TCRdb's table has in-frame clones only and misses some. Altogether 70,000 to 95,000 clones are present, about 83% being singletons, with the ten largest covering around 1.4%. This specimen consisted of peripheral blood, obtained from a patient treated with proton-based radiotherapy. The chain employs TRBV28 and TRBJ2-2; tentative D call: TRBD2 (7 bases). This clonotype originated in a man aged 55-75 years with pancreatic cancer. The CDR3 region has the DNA TGTGCCAGCAGTACACCGGGGGGCCGCACCGGGGAGCTGTTTTTT. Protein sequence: CASSTPGGRTGELFF.